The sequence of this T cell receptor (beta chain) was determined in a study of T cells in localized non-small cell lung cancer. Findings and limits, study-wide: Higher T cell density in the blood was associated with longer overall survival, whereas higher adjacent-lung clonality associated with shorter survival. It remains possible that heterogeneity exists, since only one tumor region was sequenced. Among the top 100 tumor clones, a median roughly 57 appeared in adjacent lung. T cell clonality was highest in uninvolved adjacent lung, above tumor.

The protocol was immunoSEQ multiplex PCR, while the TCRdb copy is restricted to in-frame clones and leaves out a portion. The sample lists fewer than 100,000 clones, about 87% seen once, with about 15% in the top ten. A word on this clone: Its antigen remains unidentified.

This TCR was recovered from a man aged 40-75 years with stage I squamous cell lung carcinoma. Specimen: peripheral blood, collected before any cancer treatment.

The CDR3 DNA reads as TGTGCCAGCAGCTTTAGAGCTAGCGGGGGGAACTATGAGCAGTTCTTC. Amino acids: CASSFRASGGNYEQFF. The rearrangement joins TRBV7-6 to TRBJ2-1; 11 positions match TRBD2. There are 16 residues in the CDR3. Trimming removed 3 bases from V and 8 bases from J; junction bases left unmatched: 9. Germline V CDR1 and CDR2: SGHVS, FNYEAQ.